The TCR beta chain under discussion was sequenced for a study of blood T cell repertoires in COVID-19 (dated by TCRdb to about 2020). For context, the study as a whole: The collaborator samples originated in the United States, Italy and Spain and spanned the acute and convalescent phases of COVID-19. The material from the prospective study consisted of cDNA or gDNA derived from T cells, B-cell-depleted T cells, or PBMCs. Deeply sampled blood TCRbeta repertoires from subjects exposed to, actively infected with, or recovered from COVID-19 were included in the dataset. A freely available public database, intended as a resource for researchers studying the immune response to SARS-CoV-2, is where the repertoires were released. The samples were drawn from two sources: the first 160 participants of the ongoing ImmuneRACE study, and 1,000 to 1,500 subjects contributed by 6 global collaborators. A de-identified subject ID, COVID-19 status, age in years and sex were almost always included in the sample metadata. HLA class I and class II types, where available, came from metadata supplied by the sample provider rather than from assay-based typing.

From the germline V gene, CDR1 is SGHVS and CDR2 is FNYEAQ. Trimming accounts for 3 bases at V and 2 bases at J, while the number of junction bases matched to no gene is 6. From cysteine to phenylalanine, the CDR3 is 17 amino acids long. The retained sequence is limited to the CDR3, 51 bases, with the frame set at the first base. TCRbeta CDR3 regions were amplified from genomic DNA by means of the immunoSEQ Assay, a bias-controlled multiplex PCR. The original pipeline was this. The number of nucleated cells in each sample was estimated from the amplification of reference gene primers within the assay. To quantify the absolute abundance of each unique TCRbeta CDR3 rearrangement, sequence reads were collapsed and filtered. For each sample, productive Simpson clonality was calculated by taking the square root of Simpson's diversity index across productive rearrangements. The immuneACCESS repertoire file appears here via TCRdb, limited to in-frame rearrangements. These files lack a portion of the clones; in checked studies, under half of the deficit traces to unresolved V genes, and the cause of the others is not known. For V, J and clone size, that table is used; D and trimming come from the DNA. The sample table contains under 200,000 clones; only one count was recorded for 80% to 85% of them. The ten largest clones capture under 3% of the sample.

Remarks on this clone: It lacks a known antigen. No base qualities exist here, and no much larger clone lies one base off it.

On the study overall, not on this receptor specifically: Clinical and demographic metadata were provided uncurated, with the amount varying by source and participant.

Each collaborating institution followed its own protocols to collect whole blood in K2EDTA tubes. For TCRbeta analysis, collaborators shipped samples in one of three forms: frozen whole blood, isolated PBMCs, or DNA extracted from either of those sample types. The sample comprised peripheral blood. The chain joins TRBV7-6 to TRBJ2-3, with 12 bases aligning to TRBD2. The TCR was taken from a woman aged 60-75 years with acute or convalescent COVID-19. The base sequence is TGTGCCAGCAGCTTTGGTACTAGCGGGGGGTCCACAGATACGCAGTATTTT. It codes for CASSFGTSGGSTDTQYF. The reference TRBV7-6 and TRBJ2-3 proteins fill in what lies around the CDR3, so the full variable domain reads GAGVSQSPRYKVTKRGQDVALRCDPISGHVSLYWYRQALGQGPEFLTYFNYEAQQDKSGLPNDRFSAERPEGSISTLTIQRTEQRDSAMYRCASSFGTSGGSTDTQYFGPGTRLTVL.